These T cell receptor beta chains were read from a single sample in a study of vaccination and CD4 T cells after COVID-19. These TCRs are of unknown antigen specificity. Each CDR3 protein is one row after TCRdb ran MiXCR on the PCR reads. The repertoire has more than 7,500 distinct CDR3 sequences, approximately 40% of them found once; the top ten carry 9.5% to 15%. Sequenced input: CD4+ T cells from blood, cultured in vitro. The receptor set was obtained from a human donor in good health. Each CDR3 is given with its conserved first and last residue. The D gene is left open where the match is weak. Expanded clones are given a class, and other clones once, few, many or no size at all.

>TRBJ1-2|TRBV15|TRBD1|few
TGTGCCACCAGCAGCGGGACAGGGGGTATCGGCTACACCTTC
CATSSGTGGIGYTF
>TRBJ1-1|TRBV12-3/TRBV12-4|NA|NA
TGTGCCAGCAGTCTGAGCGGGACGAAAGCTTTCTTT
CASSLSGTKAFF
>TRBJ1-5|TRBV6-2/TRBV6-3|TRBD1|few
TGTGCCAGCAGTTCCTTTGTATTCGGACAGGGAAACCAGCCCCAGCATTTT
CASSSFVFGQGNQPQHF
>TRBJ2-5|TRBV11-3|NA|few
TGTGCCAGCAGCTCTCCGGGAGAAGAGACCCAGTACTTC
CASSSPGEETQYF
>TRBJ2-7|TRBV6-1|NA|NA
TGTGCCAGCAGGACGGGGCGGGACTACGAGCAGTACTTC
CASRTGRDYEQYF
>TRBJ2-7|TRBV6-2/TRBV6-3|NA|NA
TGTGCCAGCAGTTATCCCATATACGAGCAGTACTTC
CASSYPIYEQYF
>TRBJ1-2|TRBV12-3/TRBV12-4|TRBD1|few
TGTGCCAGCAGTCGCCGACAGGGGGCGCGAGATGGCTACACCTTC
CASSRRQGARDGYTF
>TRBJ1-5|TRBV20-1|NA|NA
TGCAGTGCTGGGGGGGGGAATCAGCCCCAGCATTTT
CSAGGGNQPQHF
>TRBJ2-5|TRBV6-1|TRBD1|few
TGTGCCAGCAGTCAGCCGGGGACAGGGGCGGCCCAGTACTTC
CASSQPGTGAAQYF
>TRBJ1-2|TRBV30|NA|NA
TGTGCCTGGAGTGTAGCTCAGGGGTCAGCTGGCTACACCTTC
CAWSVAQGSAGYTF
>TRBJ2-7|TRBV20-1|TRBD2|NA
TGCAGTGCTACTACCGGCGTGGCTAGCGGGAGATGGGACGAGCAGTACTTC
CSATTGVASGRWDEQYF
>TRBJ2-3|TRBV20-1|NA|NA
TGCAGTGCTATTATGCCGGGATCCACAGATACGCAGTATTTT
CSAIMPGSTDTQYF
>TRBJ2-3|TRBV20-1|TRBD2|NA
TGCAGTGCTAGAGAAGGCCCCCCCCAGGGAGCGGGGATACCAGATACGCAGTATTTT
CSAREGPPQGAGIPDTQYF
>TRBJ1-2|TRBV5-4|TRBD1|once
TGTGCCAGCAGCTTGGGTTCGCGGCAGGGGGCAATCTATGGCTACACCTTC
CASSLGSRQGAIYGYTF
>TRBJ2-7|TRBV20-1|TRBD2|few
TGCAGTGCTAGCAGACTAGCGGGAGGGCCTTACGAGCAGTACTTC
CSASRLAGGPYEQYF
>TRBJ2-1|TRBV11-3|NA|NA
TGTGCCAGCAGCCGGGGGCGGTATGAGCAGTTCTTC
CASSRGRYEQFF
>TRBJ2-4|TRBV20-1|TRBD1|few
TGCAGTGCCACGGGACAGGGGAAAAACATTCAGTACTTC
CSATGQGKNIQYF
>TRBJ2-5|TRBV20-1|TRBD2|NA
TGCAGTGCTAGAGGGGCAGCGGGGGGGGGACCTGGAGAGACCCAGTACTTC
CSARGAAGGGPGETQYF
>TRBJ2-3|TRBV24-1|NA|NA
TGTGCCACCAGTGGGGGGGTAGGGTCAGATACGCAGTATTTT
CATSGGVGSDTQYF
>TRBJ2-3|TRBV19|NA|NA
TGTGCCAGTAGTATAGGAGGCCTGAGGGTAGGAGATACGCAGTATTTT
CASSIGGLRVGDTQYF
>TRBJ2-1|TRBV20-1|TRBD2|few
TGCAGTGCTATCGGCGGGGGCTCCTACAATGAGCAGTTCTTC
CSAIGGGSYNEQFF
>TRBJ2-3|TRBV2|TRBD2|NA
TGTGCCAGCACCGGACTAGCGGGGACCGTGGATACGCAGTATTTT
CASTGLAGTVDTQYF
>TRBJ2-3|TRBV20-1|NA|NA
TGCAGTGCTAGAGATCGGACGCGCGGTCCCGGAGATACGCAGTATTTT
CSARDRTRGPGDTQYF
>TRBJ2-5|TRBV2|TRBD2|NA
TGTGCCAGCAGCAACCCCCCCGGGACTAGTTGGCAGACCCAGTACTTC
CASSNPPGTSWQTQYF
>TRBJ1-1|TRBV27|NA|NA
TGTGCCAGCAGTTTATCGGGGGGTAACACTGAAGCTTTCTTT
CASSLSGGNTEAFF
>TRBJ2-5|TRBV9|NA|NA
TGTGCCAGCAGCGTAGTGCTGGGCGGGACAGAGACCCAGTACTTC
CASSVVLGGTETQYF
>TRBJ2-5|TRBV7-2|NA|few
TGTGCCAGCAGCTTACTTAGATCCGAGACCCAGTACTTC
CASSLLRSETQYF
>TRBJ1-6|TRBV7-9|TRBD1|medium-sized
TGTGCCAGCAGCTCGCAGGGGGCAGGAGCTTCACCCCTCCACTTT
CASSSQGAGASPLHF
>TRBJ2-1|TRBV6-1|TRBD2|few
TGTGCCAGCAGTCCTAGGACTAGCGGGGGGGATGAGCAGTTCTTC
CASSPRTSGGDEQFF
>TRBJ2-1|TRBV29-1|NA|NA
TGCAGCGTTGTCTCGCTAGCGACCTACAATGAGCAGTTCTTC
CSVVSLATYNEQFF
>TRBJ1-5|TRBV4-3|NA|once
TGCGCCAGCAGCCAAGAAATGGGGCATCAGCCCCAGCATTTT
CASSQEMGHQPQHF
>TRBJ2-3|TRBV6-4|TRBD2|NA
TGTGCCAGCAGTGACTCTCCTAGCGGGAGCACAGATACGCAGTATTTT
CASSDSPSGSTDTQYF
>TRBJ1-1|TRBV5-1|NA|NA
TGCGCCAGCAGCTTAGAGGGGATGGGCACTGAAGCTTTCTTT
CASSLEGMGTEAFF
>TRBJ1-1|TRBV20-1|NA|NA
TGCAGTCCCCCTTCTTGGGCACTGAACACTGAAGCTTTCTTT
CSPPSWALNTEAFF
>TRBJ1-4|TRBV20-1|NA|NA
TGCAGTGCTAGAGATACAGGGTCCAAGAATGAAAAACTGTTTTTT
CSARDTGSKNEKLFF
>TRBJ1-3|TRBV28|NA|NA
TGTGCCAGCAGTTTATTCCCGACAGCTGGAAACACCATATATTTT
CASSLFPTAGNTIYF
>TRBJ2-7|TRBV6-1|NA|NA
TGTGCCAGCAGTGAATTTGGGGGGACCTACGAGCAGTACTTC
CASSEFGGTYEQYF
>TRBJ1-2|TRBV6-1|TRBD1|few
TGTGCCAGTACGACAGGGAACGACTATGGCTACACCTTC
CASTTGNDYGYTF